A selection of T cell receptor beta chains follows, all from one sample in a study of blood T cell repertoires in COVID-19. Generated by immunoSEQ multiplex PCR, the TCRdb table keeps only in-frame clones and is missing some. This table holds fewer than 200,000 clones, 76% found once. Sequencing was performed on peripheral blood. The source is a woman aged 50 to 65 with active or convalescent COVID-19. The CDR3 runs from the conserved cysteine through the conserved F or W. D genes are given only for firm matches. The size of a clone is reported for some rows only, either as once, few or many, or as a class for expanded clones.

cdr3_nt | cdr3_aa | d_call | clone_size | j_call | v_call
TGTGCCTGGAGTTCGGGGGGAGTTAGCACAGATACGCAGTATTTT | CAWSSGGVSTDTQYF | TRBD2 | - | TRBJ2-3 | TRBV30
TGTGCCAGCAGCTCCCAGGGTTACACTGAAGCTTTCTTT | CASSSQGYTEAFF | - | - | TRBJ1-1 | TRBV11-3
TGTGCCAGCAGCCAAGATGCCGGACTAGCGGGGGGAGAGACCCAGTACTTC | CASSQDAGLAGGETQYF | TRBD2 | - | TRBJ2-5 | TRBV4-2
TGCAGTGCTAGTTTCGGTTGGACTGAAGCTTTCTTT | CSASFGWTEAFF | - | - | TRBJ1-1 | TRBV20-1
TGTGCCAGCAGCCCGAACGGCGGGCATGAAGCTTTCTTT | CASSPNGGHEAFF | - | - | TRBJ1-1 | TRBV7-8
TGTGCCAGCAGTCCAGGGACACCATATAGCAATCAGCCCCAGCATTTT | CASSPGTPYSNQPQHF | - | - | TRBJ1-5 | TRBV28
TGTGCCAGTACCGAGGAGGCCGTGAGCTCCTATAATTCACCCCTCCACTTT | CASTEEAVSSYNSPLHF | - | - | TRBJ1-6 | TRBV19
TGTGCCAGTAGTTTATGGGGACAGCCGGCTGAAGCTTTCTTT | CASSLWGQPAEAFF | TRBD1 | - | TRBJ1-1 | TRBV28
TGTGCCAGCAGCTTAATCCCACAGGGAACCGGCGTCAGTGGCTACACCTTC | CASSLIPQGTGVSGYTF | - | - | TRBJ1-2 | TRBV5-5
TGTGCCAGCAGCTCAGCGGGGGGGCACAATGAGCAGTTCTTC | CASSSAGGHNEQFF | TRBD2 | once | TRBJ2-1 | TRBV27
TGTGCCAGCAGCCTCTTAGGCGGAACAGATACGCAGTATTTT | CASSLLGGTDTQYF | - | - | TRBJ2-3 | TRBV7-2
TGTGCCAGCTCCAGCGGGGGTCCTGTCGATGAGCAGTTCTTC | CASSSGGPVDEQFF | TRBD2 | - | TRBJ2-1 | TRBV28
TGTGCCAGCAGTTTCGCAGGGGACGGCTACACCTTC | CASSFAGDGYTF | - | - | TRBJ1-2 | TRBV12-3/TRBV12-4
TGCGCCAGCAGCATCGGTAGCCAGAACACTGAAGCTTTCTTT | CASSIGSQNTEAFF | - | once | TRBJ1-1 | TRBV5-1
TGTGCCAGTAATCAGGGGAATAATTCACCCCTCCACTTT | CASNQGNNSPLHF | - | - | TRBJ1-6 | TRBV19
TGTGCCAGCCAAACCGGGGACACTGAAGCTTTCTTT | CASQTGDTEAFF | - | - | TRBJ1-1 | TRBV27
TGCAGCGTTGAAGAAGGAGGGTCAGAGACCCAGTACTTC | CSVEEGGSETQYF | - | - | TRBJ2-5 | TRBV29-1
TGTGCCAGCAGCCAAACAGGGGGTAACTATGGCTACACCTTC | CASSQTGGNYGYTF | TRBD1 | - | TRBJ1-2 | TRBV14
TGTGCCAGCAGTCGGGACTTTAGCACAGATACGCAGTATTTT | CASSRDFSTDTQYF | - | - | TRBJ2-3 | TRBV7-2
TGTGCCAGCAGTGAAGTTTCAGTCTACGAGCAGTACTTC | CASSEVSVYEQYF | - | - | TRBJ2-7 | TRBV6-1
TGTGCCAGCAGTGAAGAGAGTCAGGGGAATAACTATGGCTACACCTTC | CASSEESQGNNYGYTF | - | - | TRBJ1-2 | TRBV6-1
TGTGCCAGCAGCCAAGTTTCGGGAGTAGCTTTCTTT | CASSQVSGVAFF | - | - | TRBJ1-1 | TRBV3-1/TRBV3-2